This T cell receptor (beta chain) is drawn from a study of blood T cell repertoires in COVID-19. Measured with immunoSEQ multiplex PCR; TCRdb has only the in-frame clones, and not every one. The table lists about 410,000 clones, roughly nine tenths of them singletons, with about 1.7% in the top ten. This clone was seen a single time. V was cut by 1 base and J by 0 bases, with 7 bases left in between. The germline gives CDR1 SGHAT, CDR2 FQDESV (reference sequence). This CDR3 is built from 14 residues. The sequence was collected from a woman aged 25 to 39 who had recovered from COVID-19. Sequencing was performed on PBMCs or T cells enriched from blood (not recorded which). The rearrangement uses TRBV11-1 and TRBJ2-7, with TRBD1 as a possible D gene (5 bases). In nucleotides, the CDR3 is TGTGCCAGCAGCTTAGGACAGAGCTCCTACGAGCAGTACTTC. Amino acids: CASSLGQSSYEQYF.